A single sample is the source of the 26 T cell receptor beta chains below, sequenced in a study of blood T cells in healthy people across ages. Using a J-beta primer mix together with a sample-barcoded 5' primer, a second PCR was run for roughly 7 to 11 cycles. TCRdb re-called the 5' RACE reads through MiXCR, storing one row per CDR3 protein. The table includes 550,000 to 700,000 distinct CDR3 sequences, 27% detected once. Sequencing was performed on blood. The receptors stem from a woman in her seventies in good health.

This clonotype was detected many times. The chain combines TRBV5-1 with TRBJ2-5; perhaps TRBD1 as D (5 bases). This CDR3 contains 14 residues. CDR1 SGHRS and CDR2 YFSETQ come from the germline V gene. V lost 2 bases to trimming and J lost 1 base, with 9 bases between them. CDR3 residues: CASSFLQGQETQYF. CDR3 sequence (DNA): TGCGCCAGCAGCTTCCTCCAGGGCCAAGAGACCCAGTACTTC.

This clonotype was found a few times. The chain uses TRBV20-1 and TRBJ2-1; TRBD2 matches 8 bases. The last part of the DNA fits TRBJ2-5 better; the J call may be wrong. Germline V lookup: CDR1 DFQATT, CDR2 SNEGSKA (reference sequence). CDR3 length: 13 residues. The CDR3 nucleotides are TGCAGTGCTAGTAGGGGCGGGAGGGAGACCCAGTACTTC. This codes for CSASRGGRETQYF.

CDR3 in amino acids: CASSDGGQGTYGYTF. CDR3 sequence (DNA): TGTGCCAGCAGCGACGGAGGTCAGGGAACCTATGGCTACACCTTC. This rearrangement joins TRBV11-3 to TRBJ1-2; D is perhaps TRBD1 (5 bases). The CDR3 has 15 residues. V was cut by 5 bases and J by 4 bases, with 17 bases left in between. CDR1 is SGHNT and CDR2 is YENEEA in the germline V gene.

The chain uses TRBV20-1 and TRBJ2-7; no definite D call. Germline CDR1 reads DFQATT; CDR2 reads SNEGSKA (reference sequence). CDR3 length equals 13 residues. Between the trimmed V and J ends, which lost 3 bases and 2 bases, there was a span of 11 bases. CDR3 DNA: TGCAGTGCTAGGGACCCTTCCACCTACGAGCAGTACTTC. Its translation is CSARDPSTYEQYF.

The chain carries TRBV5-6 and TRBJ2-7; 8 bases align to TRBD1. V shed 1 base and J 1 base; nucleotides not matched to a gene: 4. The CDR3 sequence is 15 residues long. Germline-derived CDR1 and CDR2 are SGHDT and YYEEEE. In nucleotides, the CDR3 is TGTGCCAGCAGCTTGTGGTGGACAGGGTCCTACGAGCAGTACTTC. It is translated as CASSLWWTGSYEQYF.

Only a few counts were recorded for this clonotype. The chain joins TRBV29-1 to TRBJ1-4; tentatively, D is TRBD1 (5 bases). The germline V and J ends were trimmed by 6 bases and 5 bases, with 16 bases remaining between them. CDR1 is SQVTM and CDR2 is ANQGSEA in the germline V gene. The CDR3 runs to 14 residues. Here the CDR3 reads CSVGSGTVNEKLFF. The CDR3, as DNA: TGCAGCGTAGGGTCCGGGACGGTGAATGAAAAACTGTTTTTT.

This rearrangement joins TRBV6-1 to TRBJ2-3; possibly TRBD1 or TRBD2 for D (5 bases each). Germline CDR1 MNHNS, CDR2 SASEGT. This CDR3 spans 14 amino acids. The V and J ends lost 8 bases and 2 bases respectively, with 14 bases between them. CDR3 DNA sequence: TGTGCCAGCGGCCGGGACCGTGTCACAGATACGCAGTATTTT. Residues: CASGRDRVTDTQYF.

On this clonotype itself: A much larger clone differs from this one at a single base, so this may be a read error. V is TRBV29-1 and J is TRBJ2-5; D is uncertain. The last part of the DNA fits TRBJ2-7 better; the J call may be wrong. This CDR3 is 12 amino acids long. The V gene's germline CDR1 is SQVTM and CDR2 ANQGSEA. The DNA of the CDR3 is TGCAGCGTTTCCCGTTCGATCTACGAGCAGTACTTC. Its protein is CSVSRSIYEQYF.

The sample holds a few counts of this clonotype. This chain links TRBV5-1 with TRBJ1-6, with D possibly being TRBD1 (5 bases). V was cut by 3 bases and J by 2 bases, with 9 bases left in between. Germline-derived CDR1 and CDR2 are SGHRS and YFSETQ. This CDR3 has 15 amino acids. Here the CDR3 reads CASSWGIAYNSPLHF. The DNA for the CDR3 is TGCGCCAGCAGCTGGGGGATAGCCTATAATTCACCCCTCCACTTT. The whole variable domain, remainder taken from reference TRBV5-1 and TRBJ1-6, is KAGVTQTPRYLIKTRGQQVTLSCSPISGHRSVSWYQQTPGQGLQFLFEYFSETQRNKGNFPGRFSGRQFSNSRSEMNVSTLELGDSALYLCASSWGIAYNSPLHFGNGTRLTVT.

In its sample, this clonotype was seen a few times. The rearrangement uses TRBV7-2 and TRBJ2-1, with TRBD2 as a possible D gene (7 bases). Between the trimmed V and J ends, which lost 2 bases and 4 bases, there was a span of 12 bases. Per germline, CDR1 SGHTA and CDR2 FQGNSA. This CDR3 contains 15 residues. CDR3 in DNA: TGTGCCAGCAGCTTATTGGGGGGGCCTTACAATGAGCAGTTCTTC. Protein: CASSLLGGPYNEQFF.

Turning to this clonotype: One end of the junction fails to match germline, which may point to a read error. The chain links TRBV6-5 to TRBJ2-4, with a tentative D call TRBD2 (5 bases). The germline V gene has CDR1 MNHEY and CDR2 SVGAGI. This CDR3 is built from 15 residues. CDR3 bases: TGTGCCAGCAGTTCCTTGGAGCTAGCCAAAAACATTCAGCACTTC. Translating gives CASSSLELAKNIQHF.

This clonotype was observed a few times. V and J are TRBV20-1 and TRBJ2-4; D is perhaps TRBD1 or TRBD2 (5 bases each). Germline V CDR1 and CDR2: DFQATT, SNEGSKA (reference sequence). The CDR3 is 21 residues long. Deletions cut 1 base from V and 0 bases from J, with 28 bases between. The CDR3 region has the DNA TGCAGTGCTAGAGGGAAAGGGGACGCCGTAGCTTTTCTAATAGCCAAAAACATTCAGTACTTC. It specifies CSARGKGDAVAFLIAKNIQYF.

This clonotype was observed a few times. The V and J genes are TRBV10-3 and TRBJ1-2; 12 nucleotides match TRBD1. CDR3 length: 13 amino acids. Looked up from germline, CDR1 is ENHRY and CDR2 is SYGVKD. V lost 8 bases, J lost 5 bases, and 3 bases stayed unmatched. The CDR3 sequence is CAIGTGGLYGYTF. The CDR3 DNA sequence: TGTGCCATCGGGACAGGGGGCTTATATGGCTACACCTTC.

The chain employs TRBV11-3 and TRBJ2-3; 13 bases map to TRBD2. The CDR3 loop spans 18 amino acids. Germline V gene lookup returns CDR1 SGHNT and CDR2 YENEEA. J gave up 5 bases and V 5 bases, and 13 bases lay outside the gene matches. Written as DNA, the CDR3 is TGTGCCAGCAGCGGTGGGACTAGCGGGGCCCTAGCGGGAGATACGCAGTATTTT. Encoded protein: CASSGGTSGALAGDTQYF.

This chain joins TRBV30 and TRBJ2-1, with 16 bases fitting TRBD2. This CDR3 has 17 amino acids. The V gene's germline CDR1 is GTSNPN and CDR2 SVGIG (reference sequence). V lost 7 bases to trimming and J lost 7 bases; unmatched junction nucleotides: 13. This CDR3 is CALPRGLAGGPGNEQFF. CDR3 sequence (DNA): TGTGCCTTACCCAGGGGACTAGCGGGGGGGCCGGGGAATGAGCAGTTCTTC.

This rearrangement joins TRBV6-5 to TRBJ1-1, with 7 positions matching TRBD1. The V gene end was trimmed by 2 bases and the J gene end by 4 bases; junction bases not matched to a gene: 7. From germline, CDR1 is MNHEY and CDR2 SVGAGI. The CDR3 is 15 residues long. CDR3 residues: CASSYSRQGFTEAFF. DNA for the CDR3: TGTGCCAGCAGTTACAGTCGACAGGGCTTCACTGAAGCTTTCTTT.

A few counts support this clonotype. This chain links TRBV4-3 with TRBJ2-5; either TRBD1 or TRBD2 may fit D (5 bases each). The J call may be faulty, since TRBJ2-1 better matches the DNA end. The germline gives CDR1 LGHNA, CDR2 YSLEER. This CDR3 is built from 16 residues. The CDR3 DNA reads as TGCGCCAGCAGCCAAAGTGAAGGGGTGAGGGCTGCGGAGCAGTTCTTC. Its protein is CASSQSEGVRAAEQFF.

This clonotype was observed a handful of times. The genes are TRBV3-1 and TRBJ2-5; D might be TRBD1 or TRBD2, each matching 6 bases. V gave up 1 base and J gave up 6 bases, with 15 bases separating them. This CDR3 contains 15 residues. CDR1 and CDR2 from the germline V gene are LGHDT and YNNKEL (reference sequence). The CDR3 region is CASSQVIGGPKTQYF. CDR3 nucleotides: TGTGCCAGCAGCCAAGTTATAGGGGGGCCAAAGACCCAGTACTTC.

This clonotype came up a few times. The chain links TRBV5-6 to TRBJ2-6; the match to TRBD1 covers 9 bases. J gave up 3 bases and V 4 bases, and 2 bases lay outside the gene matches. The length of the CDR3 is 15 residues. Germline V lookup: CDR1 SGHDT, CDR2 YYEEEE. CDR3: CASSQGQGGANVLTF. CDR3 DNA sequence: TGTGCCAGCAGCCAGGGACAGGGTGGGGCCAACGTCCTGACTTTC. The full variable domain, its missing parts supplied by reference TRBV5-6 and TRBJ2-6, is DAGVTQSPTHLIKTRGQQVTLRCSPKSGHDTVSWYQQALGQGPQFIFQYYEEEERQRGNFPDRFSGHQFPNYSSELNVNALLLGDSALYLCASSQGQGGANVLTFGAGSRLTVL.

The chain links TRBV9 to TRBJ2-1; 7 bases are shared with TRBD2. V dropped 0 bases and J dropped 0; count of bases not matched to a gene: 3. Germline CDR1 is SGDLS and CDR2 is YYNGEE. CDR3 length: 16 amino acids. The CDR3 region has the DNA TGTGCCAGCAGCGTAGCACCGGGGGGCTCCTACAATGAGCAGTTCTTC. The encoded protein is CASSVAPGGSYNEQFF.

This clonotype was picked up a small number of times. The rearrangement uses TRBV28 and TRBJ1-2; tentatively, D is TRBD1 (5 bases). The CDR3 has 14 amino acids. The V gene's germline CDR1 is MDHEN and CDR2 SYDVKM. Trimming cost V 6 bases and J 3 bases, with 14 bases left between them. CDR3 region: CASRPPGSHYGYTF. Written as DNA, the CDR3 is TGTGCCAGCAGGCCTCCAGGGAGCCACTATGGCTACACCTTC.

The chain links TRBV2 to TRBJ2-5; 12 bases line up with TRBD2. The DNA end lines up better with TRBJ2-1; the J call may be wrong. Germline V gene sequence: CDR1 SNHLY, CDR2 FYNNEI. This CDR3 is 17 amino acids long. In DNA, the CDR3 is TGTGCCAGCAGACAGACTAGCGGGGGTGTAAGCGCCGGCAAGCAGTTCTTC. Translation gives CASRQTSGGVSAGKQFF.

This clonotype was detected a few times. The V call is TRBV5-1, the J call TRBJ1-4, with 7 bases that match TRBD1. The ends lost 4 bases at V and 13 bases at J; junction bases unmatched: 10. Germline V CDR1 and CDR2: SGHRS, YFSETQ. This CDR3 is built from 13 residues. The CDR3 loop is CASSVTGLGGLFF. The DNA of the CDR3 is TGCGCCAGCAGCGTGACAGGGTTGGGTGGACTGTTTTTT.

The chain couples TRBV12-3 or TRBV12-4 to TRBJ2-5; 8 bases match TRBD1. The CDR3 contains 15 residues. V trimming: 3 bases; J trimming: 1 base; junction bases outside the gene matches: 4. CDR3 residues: CASSFKDRVQETQYF. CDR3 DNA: TGTGCCAGCAGTTTCAAGGACAGGGTCCAAGAGACCCAGTACTTC.

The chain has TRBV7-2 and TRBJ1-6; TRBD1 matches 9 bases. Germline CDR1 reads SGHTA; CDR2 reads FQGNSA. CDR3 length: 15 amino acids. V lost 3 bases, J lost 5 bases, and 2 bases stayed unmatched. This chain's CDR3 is CASSFRDRDNSPLHF. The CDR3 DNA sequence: TGTGCCAGCAGCTTCCGGGACAGGGATAATTCACCCCTCCACTTT.

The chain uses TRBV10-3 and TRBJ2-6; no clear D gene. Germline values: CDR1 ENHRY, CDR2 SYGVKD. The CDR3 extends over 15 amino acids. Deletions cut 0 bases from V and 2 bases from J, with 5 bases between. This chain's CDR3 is CAISESSTGANVLTF. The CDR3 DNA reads TGTGCCATCAGTGAGTCGTCTACTGGGGCCAACGTCCTGACTTTC.